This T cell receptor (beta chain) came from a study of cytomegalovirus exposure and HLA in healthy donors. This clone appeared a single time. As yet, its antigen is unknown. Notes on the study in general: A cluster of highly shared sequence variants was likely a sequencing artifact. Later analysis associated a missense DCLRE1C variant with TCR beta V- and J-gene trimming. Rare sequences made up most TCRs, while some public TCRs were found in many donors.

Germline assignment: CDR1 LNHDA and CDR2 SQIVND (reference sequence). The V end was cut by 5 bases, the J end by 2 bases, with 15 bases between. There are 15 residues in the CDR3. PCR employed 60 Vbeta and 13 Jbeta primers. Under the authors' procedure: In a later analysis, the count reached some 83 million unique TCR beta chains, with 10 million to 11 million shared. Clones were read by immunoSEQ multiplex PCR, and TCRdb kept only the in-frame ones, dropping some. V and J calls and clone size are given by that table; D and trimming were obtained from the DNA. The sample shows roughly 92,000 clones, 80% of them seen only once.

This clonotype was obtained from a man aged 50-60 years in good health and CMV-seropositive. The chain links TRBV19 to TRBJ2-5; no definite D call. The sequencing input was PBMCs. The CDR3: CASSPGYVEQETQYF. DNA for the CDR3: TGTGCCAGTAGTCCCGGGTACGTAGAGCAAGAGACCCAGTACTTC.